This T cell receptor (beta chain) was sequenced during a study of cytomegalovirus exposure and HLA in healthy donors. The PCR contained 60 Vbeta and 13 Jbeta primers. Clones were sequenced by immunoSEQ multiplex PCR, and TCRdb holds only the in-frame ones, with some missing. There are under 250,000 clones in the sample; around 82% occur only once, and roughly 3% lies in the top ten. The germline V gene encodes CDR1 PRHDT and CDR2 FYEKMQ (reference sequence). The V segment lost 2 bases and the J segment 3 bases; nucleotides outside the gene matches: 6. The length of the CDR3 is 15 residues. J is TRBJ2-7 and V is TRBV13; TRBD2 agrees at 8 bases. The sequence was collected from a woman in her twenties or thirties in good health and CMV-seronegative. The sample comprised PBMCs. Written as DNA, the CDR3 is TGTGCCAGCAGCTTATTACGAGCGGGAGTCTACGAGCAGTACTTC. Translated, it gives CASSLLRAGVYEQYF.